Each of the 3 T cell receptor beta chains below was sequenced from the same sample in a study of neurological immune-mediated disorders. TCRdb itself ran the 5' RACE reads through MiXCR, one entry per CDR3 protein. The sample has approximately 40,000 distinct CDR3 sequences, roughly a fifth seen once; the top ten hold 4% to 5.5%. Regarding time point: technical triplicate 3. The sequenced sample was PBMCs. The source of these receptors is a man aged 55 to 70 with HTLV-1-associated myelopathy (HAM/TSP).

This clonotype was observed many times. The genes are TRBV20-1 and TRBJ1-1; the D gene is possibly TRBD1 (5 bases). Germline V gene sequence: CDR1 DFQATT, CDR2 SNEGSKA (reference sequence). Deletions cut 0 bases from V and 2 bases from J, with 13 bases between. The CDR3 is 15 residues long. CDR3 sequence (DNA): TGCAGTGCTAGAGATCGGGGACGCTCCAACACTGAAGCTTTCTTT. Amino acid sequence: CSARDRGRSNTEAFF.

Turning to this clonotype: Relative to the germline gene, one junction end is altered; a read error may explain this. CDR3 region: CASSITTGVVTDAFF. The CDR3 DNA reads TGCGCCAGCAGCATTACAACAGGGGTCGTCACTGATGCTTTCTTT. The gene calls are TRBV5-1 and TRBJ1-1, with 7 bases matching TRBD1. Germline V gives CDR1 SGHRS, CDR2 YFSETQ. CDR3 length: 15 amino acids.

The table lists this clonotype with many counts. The V call is TRBV7-8, the J call TRBJ2-7; weak D call: TRBD2 (6 bases). The CDR3 runs to 15 residues. V dropped 2 bases and J dropped 2 bases, with 13 bases sitting between them. Per germline, CDR1 SGHVS and CDR2 FQNEAQ. The CDR3 DNA sequence: TGTGCCAGCAGCTTACTACCGGGACTCACCTACGAGCAGTACTTC. It translates to CASSLLPGLTYEQYF.